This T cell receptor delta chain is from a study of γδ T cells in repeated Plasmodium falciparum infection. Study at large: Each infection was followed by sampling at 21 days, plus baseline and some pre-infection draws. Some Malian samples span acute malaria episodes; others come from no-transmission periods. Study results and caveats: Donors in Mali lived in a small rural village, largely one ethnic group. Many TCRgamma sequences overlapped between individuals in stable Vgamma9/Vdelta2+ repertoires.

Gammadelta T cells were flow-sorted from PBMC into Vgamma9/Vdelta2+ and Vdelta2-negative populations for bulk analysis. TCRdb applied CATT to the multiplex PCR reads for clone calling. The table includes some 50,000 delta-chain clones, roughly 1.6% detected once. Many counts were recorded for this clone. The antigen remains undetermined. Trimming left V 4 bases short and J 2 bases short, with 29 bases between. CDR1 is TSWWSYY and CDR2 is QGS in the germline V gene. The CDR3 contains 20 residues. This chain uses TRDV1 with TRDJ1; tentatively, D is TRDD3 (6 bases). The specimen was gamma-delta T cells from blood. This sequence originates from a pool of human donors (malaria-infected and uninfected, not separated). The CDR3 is CALGAKVPILCTGHTDKLIF. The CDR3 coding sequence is TGTGCTCTTGGGGCAAAGGTCCCGATTCTATGTACTGGGCATACCGATAAACTCATCTTT.